The 27 T cell receptor beta chains reported below all come from one sample, sequenced in a study of T cell repertoires in cytomegalovirus infection. TCRdb itself ran the reads through MiXCR, one entry per CDR3 protein. The data show some 350,000 distinct CDR3 sequences, 25% to 35% seen once. No antigen is known for these receptors. Specimen: cultured PBMCs, collected from culture after CMV antigen stimulation. All receptors come from a human donor in good health (CMV status not recorded). Some clones in this sample may be carry-over from other donors' samples.

In this sample, this clonotype turned up a few times. The chain combines TRBV27 with TRBJ1-5; D unresolved. Germline CDR1 MNHEY, CDR2 SMNVEV (reference sequence). V was clipped by 2 bases and J by 1 base, with 15 bases between them. This CDR3 spans 17 amino acids. The CDR3 protein is CASSLISSWRSNQPQHF. CDR3 coding DNA: TGTGCCAGCAGTTTAATTTCCTCGTGGAGAAGCAATCAGCCCCAGCATTTT.

This chain links TRBV7-2 with TRBJ2-7; D not certain. The CDR3 runs to 13 residues. Trimming pared 5 bases from V and 6 bases from J, leaving 14 bases between. Germline CDR1 and CDR2: SGHTA and FQGNSA. As DNA, the CDR3 is TGTGCCAGCAGCCGTGACACCTTTAGCGAGCAGTACTTC. Its translation is CASSRDTFSEQYF.

The gene calls are TRBV6-1 and TRBJ1-2, with unresolved D. The CDR3 sequence is 15 residues long. Germline-derived CDR1 and CDR2 are MNHNS and SASEGT. Between the trimmed V and J ends, which lost 5 bases and 1 base, there was a span of 14 bases. The CDR3 coding sequence is TGTGCCAGCAGTTCGGGAGCTTTAAATAACTATGGCTACACCTTC. Its translation is CASSSGALNNYGYTF.

The chain couples TRBV11-2 to TRBJ1-6; no reliable D call. The CDR3 totals 15 residues. V lost 6 bases and J 10 bases, leaving 19 bases between the germline ends. The germline V gene encodes CDR1 SGHAT and CDR2 FQNNGV. Here the CDR3 reads CASRSIREMRSPLHF. The CDR3 nucleotides read TGTGCCAGCAGGTCGATAAGGGAAATGAGGTCACCCCTCCACTTT.

This sequence joins TRBV7-6 and TRBJ1-4; 9 bases are a match to TRBD1. With V trimmed by 3 bases and J by 8 bases, 7 bases remained unmatched. The germline V gene encodes CDR1 SGHVS and CDR2 FNYEAQ. The CDR3 has 15 amino acids. The CDR3 protein is CASSLDPGQGEKLFF. The CDR3 DNA is TGTGCCAGCAGCTTGGACCCGGGACAGGGAGAAAAACTGTTTTTT.

The rearrangement uses TRBV2 and TRBJ1-5; tentatively, D is TRBD1 (6 bases). V was cut by 5 bases and J by 7 bases, with 18 bases left in between. This CDR3 has 15 amino acids. Germline CDR1 reads SNHLY; CDR2 reads FYNNEI. The CDR3 loop is CASSPSYGGLQPQHF. The DNA for the CDR3 is TGTGCCAGCAGTCCAAGCTATGGGGGCCTCCAGCCCCAGCATTTT.

In this sample, this clonotype turned up many times. The chain is built from TRBV7-8 and TRBJ2-5; unclear D gene. The germline V gene has CDR1 SGHVS and CDR2 FQNEAQ. V lost 1 base, J lost 4 bases, and 7 bases lay in between. The CDR3 spans 13 residues. This CDR3 reads CASSLEGRETQYF. DNA for the CDR3: TGTGCCAGCAGCTTAGAAGGGCGAGAGACCCAGTACTTC.

This clonotype was observed a few times. The chain couples TRBV12-3 or TRBV12-4 to TRBJ1-4; TRBD1 aligns across 7 bases. Trimming took 4 bases from V and 10 from J; bases not matched to a gene: 9. The CDR3 length is 14 residues. In nucleotides, the CDR3 is TGTGCCAGCAGTTCCGGTACAGGGGACGCAAAACTGTTTTTT. As protein: CASSSGTGDAKLFF.

This clonotype showed up just a few times. This chain links TRBV4-2 with TRBJ2-7; D tentatively fits TRBD1 or TRBD2 (7 bases each). CDR1 is LGHNA and CDR2 is YNFKEQ in the germline V gene. The CDR3 runs 19 residues. V gave up 0 bases and J gave up 2 bases, with 23 bases separating them. The CDR3 DNA reads as TGTGCCAGCAGCCAAGAGATTAGCGCAGGGGGGGGAGCCCCCTACGAGCAGTACTTC. The encoded protein is CASSQEISAGGGAPYEQYF.

This clonotype was detected a few times. The J gene is TRBJ1-1, the V gene TRBV7-3, with TRBD1 as a possible D gene (6 bases). V was clipped by 5 bases and J by 4 bases, with 14 bases between them. The CDR3 totals 14 residues. The V gene's germline CDR1 is SGHTA and CDR2 FQGTGA. In DNA, the CDR3 is TGTGCCAGCAGCGCACAGGGTGAGGTCACTGAAGCTTTCTTT. Its protein product is CASSAQGEVTEAFF.

The rearrangement joins TRBV6-5 to TRBJ1-2; unclear D gene. V was cut by 6 bases and J by 6 bases, with 20 bases left in between. The germline CDR1 and CDR2 sequences are MNHEY and SVGAGI. The CDR3 sequence is 15 residues long. The chain's CDR3 is CASSQRIAETNGYTF. Written as DNA, the CDR3 is TGTGCCAGCAGCCAAAGGATCGCAGAGACAAATGGCTACACCTTC.

The V and J genes are TRBV7-2 and TRBJ1-3; D is unresolved. The CDR3 is made up of 14 amino acids. Germline CDR1 SGHTA, CDR2 FQGNSA. Deletions cut 4 bases from V and 1 base from J, with 8 bases between. The CDR3 DNA reads TGTGCCAGCAGCTCCAGTGGGTCTGGAAACACCATATATTTT. Translating gives CASSSSGSGNTIYF.

This clonotype has only a few counts. This rearrangement joins TRBV5-5 to TRBJ2-2; D is unresolved. CDR1 is SGHKS, CDR2 YYEKEE, per germline (reference sequence). The CDR3 spans 14 residues. V was shortened by 5 bases and J by 2 bases, with 10 bases between the two germline ends. In nucleotides, the CDR3 is TGTGCCAGCAGTTCCCTAGGAAACACCGGGGAGCTGTTTTTT. Translating gives CASSSLGNTGELFF.

V and J are TRBV19 and TRBJ2-1, with 7 bases that match TRBD1. The trim removed 6 bases at V and 4 bases at J, leaving 9 bases unmatched. This CDR3 has 15 residues. The V gene's germline CDR1 is LNHDA and CDR2 SQIVND (reference sequence). This CDR3 reads CASRPPGQPYNEQFF. The CDR3 coding sequence is TGTGCCAGTAGACCCCCGGGACAGCCGTACAATGAGCAGTTCTTC. The full variable domain, rest sourced from reference TRBV19 and TRBJ2-1, is DGGITQSPKYLFRKEGQNVTLSCEQNLNHDAMYWYRQDPGQGLRLIYYSQIVNDFQKGDIAEGYSVSREKKESFPLTVTSAQKNPTAFYLCASRPPGQPYNEQFFGPGTRLTVL.

The chain employs TRBV2 and TRBJ1-6, with D possibly matching TRBD1 (5 bases). V shed 3 bases and J shed 7 bases, with 10 bases lying between them. CDR3 length: 14 residues. In germline, CDR1 is SNHLY, CDR2 FYNNEI. The CDR3 nucleotides read TGTGCCAGCAGTGAGGGGCGGGAAAATTCACCCCTCCACTTT. Translated: CASSEGRENSPLHF.

The V call is TRBV11-2, the J call TRBJ2-3; D not resolved. The CDR3 consists of 14 residues. Germline loops: CDR1 SGHAT, CDR2 FQNNGV. Between the trimmed V and J ends, which lost 2 bases and 2 bases, there was a span of 8 bases. The CDR3 here is CASSLRIHTDTQYF. CDR3 bases: TGTGCCAGCAGCTTAAGGATTCACACAGATACGCAGTATTTT. The full variable domain, in which reference TRBV11-2 and TRBJ2-3 provide the parts outside the CDR3, is EAGVAQSPRYKIIEKRQSVAFWCNPISGHATLYWYQQILGQGPKLLIQFQNNGVVDDSQLPKDRFSAERLKGVDSTLKIQPAKLEDSAVYLCASSLRIHTDTQYFGPGTRLTVL.

This clonotype was seen a few times. The rearrangement uses TRBV2 and TRBJ1-2, with 10 bases aligning to TRBD1. This CDR3 contains 15 residues. CDR1 and CDR2 (germline): SNHLY, FYNNEI. With V trimmed by 0 bases and J by 7 bases, 5 bases remained unmatched. The CDR3 DNA sequence: TGTGCCAGCAGTGAAGCGCAGGACAGGGGGTCTGGCTACACCTTC. Its protein is CASSEAQDRGSGYTF.

The rearrangement joins TRBV12-3 or TRBV12-4 to TRBJ1-2; D might be TRBD1 (6 bases). The CDR3 length is 15 residues. V was clipped by 4 bases and J by 6 bases, with 18 bases between them. The CDR3 loop reads CASSSPTGGGHGYTF. The CDR3 bases are TGTGCCAGCAGTTCTCCGACAGGCGGCGGGCATGGCTACACCTTC.

This clonotype was observed a few times. V and J are TRBV6-5 and TRBJ2-5, with 10 bases aligning to TRBD1. The CDR3 consists of 19 residues. Germline CDR1 reads MNHEY; CDR2 reads SVGAGI. J lost 2 bases, V lost 4 bases, and 16 bases had no gene match. The CDR3 loop is CASSSGTGAYFDPQETQYF. The DNA of the CDR3 is TGTGCCAGCAGTTCCGGGACAGGGGCGTACTTTGATCCACAAGAGACCCAGTACTTC.

This clonotype has at least ten counts. V gene TRBV9 combines with J gene TRBJ1-6, with 10 nucleotides matching TRBD1. The length of the CDR3 is 16 residues. Germline trimming cut 0 bases from V and 6 bases from J; bases unmatched to any gene: 3. Per the germline V gene, CDR1 is SGDLS and CDR2 is YYNGEE. The CDR3 reads CASSVGQGAVNSPLHF. The CDR3 DNA sequence: TGTGCCAGCAGCGTAGGACAGGGGGCGGTTAATTCACCCCTCCACTTT. The full variable domain, rest sourced from reference TRBV9 and TRBJ1-6, is DSGVTQTPKHLITATGQRVTLRCSPRSGDLSVYWYQQSLDQGLQFLIQYYNGEERAKGNILERFSAQQFPDLHSELNLSSLELGDSALYFCASSVGQGAVNSPLHFGNGTRLTVT.

The chain recombines TRBV20-1 with TRBJ2-2, with TRBD2 matching over 15 bases. The CDR3 is made up of 18 amino acids. V dropped 1 base and J dropped 8; count of bases not matched to a gene: 11. CDR1 is DFQATT and CDR2 is SNEGSKA in the germline V gene (reference sequence). The CDR3 spells CSARAPGLAGGGGGELFF. The CDR3 region has the DNA TGCAGTGCTAGAGCTCCGGGACTAGCGGGAGGCGGGGGGGGGGAGCTGTTTTTT.

The chain uses TRBV4-1 and TRBJ2-1; either TRBD1 or TRBD2 may supply D (5 bases each). Between the trimmed V and J ends, which lost 7 bases and 9 bases, there was a span of 19 bases. Germline V CDR1 and CDR2: MGHRA, YSYEKL. The CDR3 totals 14 residues. The CDR3 sequence is CASNQGPSLGEQFF. CDR3 sequence (DNA): TGCGCCAGCAACCAGGGACCTTCATTGGGTGAGCAGTTCTTC.

The V and J genes are TRBV11-2 and TRBJ1-6, with D maybe TRBD1 (5 bases). The CDR3 contains 16 residues. The germline gives CDR1 SGHAT, CDR2 FQNNGV. Trimming shortened V by 3 bases and J by 2 bases, and 11 bases separated the two germline ends. CDR3 sequence: CASSFNGGTYNSPLHF. The CDR3 DNA sequence: TGTGCCAGCAGCTTTAACGGGGGAACCTATAATTCACCCCTCCACTTT.

The chain combines TRBV11-2 with TRBJ2-4; D tentatively fits TRBD1 or TRBD2 (7 bases each). Trimming took off 4 bases at V and 0 bases at J, with 25 bases between the two ends. Germline V gene data show CDR1 as SGHAT and CDR2 as FQNNGV. The CDR3 covers 20 residues. CDR3 in DNA: TGTGCCAGCAGCTCGCCAAGGGGGCTAGCGGAGAAGCTAGCCAAAAACATTCAGTACTTC. This encodes CASSSPRGLAEKLAKNIQYF.

The chain employs TRBV20-1 and TRBJ2-7; TRBD2 matches at 7 bases. The germline CDR1 and CDR2 sequences are DFQATT and SNEGSKA (reference sequence). V trimming: 3 bases; J trimming: 2 bases; junction bases outside the gene matches: 4. CDR3 length: 13 amino acids. This chain's CDR3 is CSASASGPYEQYF. Here the CDR3 DNA reads TGCAGTGCTAGTGCTAGCGGTCCCTACGAGCAGTACTTC.

The chain uses TRBV4-1 and TRBJ1-2; 7 bases match TRBD1. Trimming took 1 base from V and 0 from J; bases not matched to a gene: 5. The CDR3 covers 16 residues. CDR1 MGHRA and CDR2 YSYEKL come from the germline V gene. CDR3 protein: CASSQGDRSANYGYTF. CDR3 sequence (DNA): TGCGCCAGCAGCCAAGGGGACAGATCAGCTAACTATGGCTACACCTTC.

This sequence joins TRBV6-1 and TRBJ2-3; 8 bases agree with TRBD2. This CDR3 spans 16 amino acids. Trimming at V came to 4 bases and at J to 3 bases, leaving 9 bases not matched to a gene. Germline V gene data show CDR1 as MNHNS and CDR2 as SASEGT. This chain's CDR3 is CASSAAGGGRTDTQYF. The CDR3 DNA is TGTGCCAGCAGTGCGGCGGGGGGCGGGAGGACAGATACGCAGTATTTT.